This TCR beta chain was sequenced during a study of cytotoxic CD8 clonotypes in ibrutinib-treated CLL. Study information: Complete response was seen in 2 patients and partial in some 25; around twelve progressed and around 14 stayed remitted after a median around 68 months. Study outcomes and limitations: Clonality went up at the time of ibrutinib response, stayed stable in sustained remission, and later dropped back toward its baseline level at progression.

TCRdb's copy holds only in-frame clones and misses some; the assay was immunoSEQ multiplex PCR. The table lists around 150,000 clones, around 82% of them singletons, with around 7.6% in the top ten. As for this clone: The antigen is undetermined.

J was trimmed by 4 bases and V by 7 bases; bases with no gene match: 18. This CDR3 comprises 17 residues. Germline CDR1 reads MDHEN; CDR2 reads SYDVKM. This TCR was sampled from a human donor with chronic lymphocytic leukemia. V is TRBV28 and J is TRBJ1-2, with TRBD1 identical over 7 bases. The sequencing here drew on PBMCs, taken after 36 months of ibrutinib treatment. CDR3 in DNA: TGTGCCAGCATTGCCCACGAGTGGACAGGACTAACCTATGGCTACACCTTC. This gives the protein CASIAHEWTGLTYGYTF.